This T cell receptor beta chain was sequenced for a study of blood T cell repertoires in COVID-19. In the study overall: Italy, Spain and the United States were the sources of the convalescent and acute COVID-19 samples. The cDNA or gDNA used as material had been derived from T cells, B-cell-depleted T cells, or PBMCs.

As originally analysed: Researchers report that nucleated cell counts were estimated from reference gene primer amplification. The assay was immunoSEQ multiplex PCR, and TCRdb's table has in-frame clones only and misses some. V, J and clone size are taken as reported in that table, and D and trimming were inferred from the DNA itself. The table has 200,000 to 300,000 clones, about 90% seen once. V dropped 2 bases and J dropped 2; count of bases not matched to a gene: 7. The CDR3 spans 16 residues. Germline CDR1 is SGHRS and CDR2 is YFSETQ. The genes are TRBV5-1 and TRBJ2-7; 10 positions agree with TRBD1. The material sequenced was peripheral blood. The sequence came from a man between 60 and 75 years old who had recovered from COVID-19. This chain's CDR3 is CASSLVSGTGAYEQYF. CDR3 nucleotides: TGCGCCAGCAGCTTAGTCTCCGGGACAGGGGCCTACGAGCAGTACTTC.